This is a list of T cell receptor beta chains from one sample in a study of cytomegalovirus exposure and HLA in healthy donors. Profiled with immunoSEQ multiplex PCR; TCRdb holds only in-frame clones, not every one. The repertoire has about 88,000 clones, 85% to 90% of them found once; the top ten carry approximately 2.3%. Source material: PBMCs. The receptor set was obtained from a man younger than 30 in good health and CMV-seronegative. The CDR3 runs from the conserved cysteine through the conserved F or W. A D gene is named only where the DNA matches it firmly.

d_call v_call cdr3_aa
- TRBV6-4 CASSGSAGGVSPLHF
TRBD2 TRBV29-1 CSVKIAGEVYNEQFF
- TRBV27 CASRGGYTF
TRBD1 TRBV6-5 CASRQGYEQYF
- TRBV5-6 CASSLEYYEQYF
TRBD2 TRBV4-3 CASSQDLRTSGRDTQYF
TRBD2 TRBV28 CASSPGGASSYEQYF
TRBD1 TRBV5-5 CASSPRLPGGTEAFF
TRBD2 TRBV7-2 CASSFSAGGYNEQFF
- TRBV7-3 CASSLYRLGGINEQFF
TRBD2 TRBV5-1 CASRTSGRANEQFF
TRBD1 TRBV6-1 CAEGQGLGSPLHF
TRBD2 TRBV4-3 CASSPRVLASGTYEQYF
- TRBV5-1 CASSRERWDTEAFF
- TRBV18 CASSVGGSGANVLTF
TRBD1 TRBV6-1 CATRTGRAYEQYF
TRBD2 TRBV7-9 CASTPDGGRITGEQFF
TRBD1 TRBV11-1 CASSTQGLSYEQYF
- TRBV6-5 CASSYGTGIGNEKLFF
TRBD1 TRBV28 CASSSDRGSQPQHF
- TRBV19 CASSGLGGWRNEQYF
TRBD2 TRBV5-4 CASSLEFGLAGGGEQYF
- TRBV5-4 CASSPEQGRGGELFF
TRBD1 TRBV5-1 CASSNGQGALAGNTIYF
- TRBV30 CAWSPKDTQYF
- TRBV7-2 CASSFGESYYGYTF
- TRBV29-1 CSVLPGISGELFF
TRBD1 TRBV4-2 CASSHRDSNTEAFF
TRBD2 TRBV4-2 CASSQVTSGSLYNEQFF
TRBD1 TRBV5-1 CASSLDPQGADTEAFF
- TRBV7-3 CASSLTGVGPSGANVLTF
- TRBV11-1 CASSRTTQTTGNTIYF
- TRBV7-6 CASSPAVAGKTYEQYF
TRBD1 TRBV19 CASIKGQGVTEAFF
TRBD1 TRBV5-1 CASSLDRVGEQYF
TRBD2 TRBV7-9 CASSLEGAGDSYTGELFF
TRBD1 TRBV7-2 CASSLSTGGYGYTF
- TRBV18 CASSPEGNTIYF
- TRBV19 CASSRSTGSSYNEQFF
- TRBV5-1 CASSRLGQLGTDTQYF
TRBD1 TRBV5-1 CASSLDRGGYDNYGYTF
- TRBV19 CVTVGTGWNTGELFF
- TRBV27 CASRTGSSYNSPLHF
TRBD2 TRBV27 CASSSPSGDTQYF
- TRBV9 CASSVMGSGSYNEQFF
- TRBV11-3 CASGKAGATDTQYF
TRBD2 TRBV25-1 CASSPSGTSLSNEQFF
TRBD2 TRBV7-9 CASSPSGSAIYEQYF
TRBD1 TRBV2 CASSGTGTEGYNEQFF
- TRBV7-9 CASTQGKPDTQYF
TRBD2 TRBV4-3 CASSQALAGAGYEQYF
TRBD1 TRBV19 CASRKLQGAYNEQFF
TRBD1 TRBV29-1 CSVGAGTGNNEQFF